The sequence of this T cell receptor beta chain was determined in a study of T cells expressing NK-cell markers. Overall study: Sorted CD3+CD56-NKG2C+, CD3+CD56+NKG2C+ and CD3+CD56+NKG2C- T cells supplied the TCR beta repertoires. Seven of the eight sequenced donors were HCMV-seropositive; one was seronegative. General study findings and limits: The study did not resolve the HCMV specificity of expanded NKG2C+ T cell clones. The study found dominant NKG2C+ clonotypes at roughly 1.0-7.0% of CD8+ T cells in roughly six donors.

Reanalyzing the 5' RACE reads, TCRdb keeps one entry per CDR3 protein, without DNA. The listing records about 700 distinct CDR3 sequences. According to its frequency, this clonotype is large. Its specificity is not known. CDR1 and CDR2 from the germline V gene are MRHNA and SNTAGT. This CDR3 is built from 17 residues. This sequence joins TRBV6-4 and TRBJ2-2; without DNA, the TCRdb call of TRBD2 cannot be checked. This TCR derives from a woman aged 18 to 75 in good health. The source material was blood T cells: a sorted CD56 or NKG2C T cell subset, CD4+ or CD8+ T cells, or bulk PBMC T cells (not recorded which). CDR3 amino acids: CASSDSTSGYDTGELFF.